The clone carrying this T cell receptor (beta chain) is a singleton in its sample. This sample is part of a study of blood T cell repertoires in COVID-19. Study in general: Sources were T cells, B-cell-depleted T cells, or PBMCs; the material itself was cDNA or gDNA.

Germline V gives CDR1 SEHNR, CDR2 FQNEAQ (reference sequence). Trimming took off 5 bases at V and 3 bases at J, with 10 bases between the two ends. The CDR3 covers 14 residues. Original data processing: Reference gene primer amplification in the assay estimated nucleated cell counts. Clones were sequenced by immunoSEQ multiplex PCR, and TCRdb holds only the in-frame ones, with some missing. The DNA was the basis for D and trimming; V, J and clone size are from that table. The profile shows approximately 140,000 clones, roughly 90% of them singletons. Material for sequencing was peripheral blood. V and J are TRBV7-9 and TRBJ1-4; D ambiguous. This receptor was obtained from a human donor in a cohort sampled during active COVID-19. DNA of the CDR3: TGTGCCAGCAGCCTCCTTGGAGCTAATGAAAAACTGTTTTTT. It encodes CASSLLGANEKLFF.